The entry below gives a single T cell receptor beta chain sequence along with its context. This specimen belongs to a study of blood T cell repertoires in COVID-19. Study background: The United States, Italy and Spain supplied acute and convalescent COVID-19 samples.

The CDR3 runs to 14 residues. V lost 7 bases and J lost 0, with 12 bases in between. Germline assignment: CDR1 SNHLY and CDR2 FYNNEI. Under the authors' procedure: The authors estimated nucleated cell counts from reference gene primer amplification. Data came from immunoSEQ multiplex PCR; TCRdb stores just in-frame clones and leaves some out. V, J and clone size are taken as reported in that table, and D and trimming were inferred from the DNA itself. Of 81,000 or so clones in the sample, around four fifths are singletons; the top ten hold approximately 12%. The chain carries TRBV2 and TRBJ1-2; perhaps TRBD1 as D (6 bases). Specimen: peripheral blood. This receptor was obtained from a woman in her sixties or seventies with active or convalescent COVID-19. CDR3: CASKQGQANYGYTF. The CDR3 DNA is TGTGCCAGCAAGCAGGGACAAGCTAACTATGGCTACACCTTC.